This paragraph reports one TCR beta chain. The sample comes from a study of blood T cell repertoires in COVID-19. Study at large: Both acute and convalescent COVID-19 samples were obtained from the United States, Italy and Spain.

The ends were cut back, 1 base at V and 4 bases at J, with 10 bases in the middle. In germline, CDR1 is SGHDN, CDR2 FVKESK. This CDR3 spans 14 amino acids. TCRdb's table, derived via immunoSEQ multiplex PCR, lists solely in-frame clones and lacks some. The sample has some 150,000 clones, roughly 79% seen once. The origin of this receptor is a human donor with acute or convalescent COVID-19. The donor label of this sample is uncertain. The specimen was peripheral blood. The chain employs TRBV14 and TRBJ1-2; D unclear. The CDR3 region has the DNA TGTGCCAGCAGCCAAGCATCCCAGTCCTATGGCTACACCTTC. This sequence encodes CASSQASQSYGYTF.